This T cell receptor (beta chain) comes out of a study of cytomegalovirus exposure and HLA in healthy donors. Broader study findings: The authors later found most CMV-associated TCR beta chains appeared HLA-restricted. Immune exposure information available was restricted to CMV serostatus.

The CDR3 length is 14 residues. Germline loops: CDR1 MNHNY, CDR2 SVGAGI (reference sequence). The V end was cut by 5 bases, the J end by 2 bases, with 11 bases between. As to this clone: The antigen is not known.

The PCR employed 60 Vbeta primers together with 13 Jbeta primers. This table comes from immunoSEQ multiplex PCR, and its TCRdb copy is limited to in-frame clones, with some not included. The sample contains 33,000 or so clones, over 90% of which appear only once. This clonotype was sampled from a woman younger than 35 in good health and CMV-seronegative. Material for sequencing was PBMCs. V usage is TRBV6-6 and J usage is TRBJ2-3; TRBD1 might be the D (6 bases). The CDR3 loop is CASSTTGHTDTQYF. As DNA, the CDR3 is TGTGCCAGCAGTACCACAGGGCACACAGATACGCAGTATTTT.